Following are 21 T cell receptor beta chains from one sample sequenced in a study of T-cell reconstitution after alpha-beta-depleted transplantation in children. Unique molecular identifiers were incorporated during preparation of the TCRbeta library. Via MiXCR, TCRdb re-called the PCR reads, giving one row per CDR3 protein. This sample has around 580,000 distinct CDR3 sequences, with 20% to 25% found just once. The sample consisted of PBMCs, mostly from graft donor cells, taken 360 days after TCRalphabeta/CD19-depleted stem cell transplant. The receptors shown here come from a boy in the first two years of life who had a stem cell transplant for acute myeloid leukemia, so the T cells may come from the graft donor.

In this sample, this clonotype turned up a few times. The J gene is TRBJ1-5, the V gene TRBV29-1, with D perhaps matching TRBD1 (5 bases). The CDR3 runs 14 residues. V was clipped by 6 bases and J by 7 bases, with 19 bases between them. Per the germline V gene, CDR1 is SQVTM and CDR2 is ANQGSEA. In DNA, the CDR3 is TGCAGCGTGGCCGATCAGGGCACGGAACAGCCCCAGCATTTT. This translates into CSVADQGTEQPQHF.

This clonotype was seen ten or more times. This rearrangement joins TRBV20-1 to TRBJ2-7, with D hard to call. The V gene's germline CDR1 is DFQATT and CDR2 SNEGSKA (reference sequence). The length of the CDR3 is 14 residues. V was cut by 6 bases and J by 1 base, with 16 bases left in between. The DNA of the CDR3 is TGCAGTGCGAGTCCCCGAAAGTCTTCCTACGAGCAGTACTTC. This codes for CSASPRKSSYEQYF.

This clonotype was picked up many times. The V gene is TRBV10-3, the J gene TRBJ2-7; tentatively, D is TRBD2 (6 bases). The germline V and J ends were trimmed by 6 bases and 3 bases, with 12 bases remaining between them. Germline CDR1 is ENHRY and CDR2 is SYGVKD. This CDR3 has 13 amino acids. The CDR3 bases are TGTGCCATCAGGGCGGGACCTGACTACGAGCAGTACGTC. Translation gives CAIRAGPDYEQYV.

This clonotype was observed many times. CDR3 amino acids: CASSQDRLAGGNIQYF. CDR3 DNA: TGCGCCAGCAGCCAAGATCGGCTAGCGGGGGGAAACATTCAGTACTTC. The rearrangement links TRBV4-3 to TRBJ2-4, with 11 bases identical to TRBD2. There are 16 residues in the CDR3. J lost 6 bases, V lost 0 bases, and 4 bases had no gene match. Germline V lookup: CDR1 LGHNA, CDR2 YSLEER.

This clonotype has more than one count but fewer than ten. CDR3 region: CASSVQRGPFYNEQFF. CDR3 bases: TGTGCCAGCAGTGTACAGCGGGGGCCATTCTACAATGAGCAGTTCTTC. V usage is TRBV25-1 and J usage is TRBJ2-1; 8 bases are shared with TRBD2. V shed 4 bases and J 3 bases; nucleotides not matched to a gene: 8. The V gene's germline CDR1 is MGHDK and CDR2 SYGVNS. CDR3 length: 16 residues.

This clonotype came up many times. The J gene is TRBJ1-2, the V gene TRBV4-2, with TRBD1 identical over 9 bases. The germline gives CDR1 LGHNA, CDR2 YNFKEQ. V was pared by 1 base and J by 5 bases, with 5 bases of the junction left unmatched. The CDR3 consists of 15 residues. The CDR3 coding sequence is TGTGCCAGCAGCCAAGCCCCGACAGGGGGTTATGGCTACACCTTC. Its translation is CASSQAPTGGYGYTF.

This clonotype has just a few counts. This chain uses TRBV7-9 with TRBJ2-1, with TRBD1 identical over 7 bases. V shed 1 base, J shed 3 bases, and the junction held 6 bases outside the gene matches. The CDR3 has 16 amino acids. CDR1 SEHNR and CDR2 FQNEAQ come from the germline V gene (reference sequence). The CDR3 spells CASSLGTGQIYNEQFF. CDR3 bases: TGTGCCAGCAGCTTAGGGACAGGCCAAATCTACAATGAGCAGTTCTTC.

The chain is built from TRBV12-3 or TRBV12-4 and TRBJ1-1; possibly TRBD1 for D (6 bases). There are 14 residues in the CDR3. V lost 7 bases, J lost 4 bases, and 16 bases lay in between. CDR3 residues: CASKRGRRGTEAFF. The CDR3 bases are TGTGCCAGCAAGCGGGGGCGGCGGGGCACTGAAGCTTTCTTT.

This clonotype was detected ten times or more. The rearrangement joins TRBV20-1 to TRBJ1-6, with 8 positions matching TRBD1. The CDR3 is 13 amino acids. Unmatched junction bases numbered 1, after V lost 0 bases and J lost 9 bases. The germline V gene has CDR1 DFQATT and CDR2 SNEGSKA (reference sequence). CDR3 DNA sequence: TGCAGTGCTAGAGAGGACAGGGTTTCACCCCTCCACTTT. As protein: CSAREDRVSPLHF.

In this sample, this clonotype turned up many times. V is TRBV6-2 or TRBV6-3 and J is TRBJ2-3, with 11 bases matching TRBD2. CDR1 is MNHEY and CDR2 is SVGEGT in the germline V gene. The CDR3 runs to 22 residues. V lost 2 bases to trimming and J lost 3 bases; unmatched junction nucleotides: 22. CDR3 region: CASSYPPGLAGGPEGRTDTQYF. As DNA, the CDR3 is TGTGCCAGCAGTTACCCCCCCGGGCTAGCGGGGGGCCCGGAGGGTCGTACAGATACGCAGTATTTT.

About this clonotype itself: One base away lies a much larger clone, so this may be a sequencing read error. The rearrangement uses TRBV7-2 and TRBJ2-1; D is unresolved. Between the trimmed V and J ends, which lost 1 base and 10 bases, there was a span of 11 bases. The germline CDR1 and CDR2 sequences are SGHTA and FQGNSA. This CDR3 comprises 13 residues. CDR3: CTSSLVAYGEQFF. The CDR3 DNA is TGTACCAGCAGCTTAGTAGCATACGGAGAGCAGTTCTTC. Full variable domain (rest looked up from reference TRBV7-2 and TRBJ2-1): GAGVSQSPSNKVTEKGKDVELRCDPISGHTALYWYRQSLGQGLEFLIYFQGNSAPDKSGLPSDRFSAERTGGSVSTLTIQRTQQEDSAVYLCTSSLVAYGEQFFGPGTRLTVL.

The V gene is TRBV15, the J gene TRBJ2-7; D perhaps matches TRBD1 (5 bases). This CDR3 region has 15 residues. Between the trimmed V and J ends, which lost 0 bases and 5 bases, there was a span of 14 bases. Per germline, CDR1 LNHNV and CDR2 YYDKDF (reference sequence). The CDR3 DNA reads as TGTGCCACCAGCAGAGATCTAGGGGCCCCTGACGAGCAGTACTTC. It codes for CATSRDLGAPDEQYF.

The chain has TRBV20-1 and TRBJ1-6; D is unclear. V lost 2 bases and J 7 bases, leaving 6 bases between the germline ends. CDR1 is DFQATT and CDR2 is SNEGSKA in the germline V gene (reference sequence). The CDR3 spans 12 residues. CDR3 coding DNA: TGCAGTGCTAGACCTCACAATTCACCCCTCCACTTT. This translates into CSARPHNSPLHF.

This clonotype was found a few times. V usage is TRBV10-3 and J usage is TRBJ2-7; 10 positions agree with TRBD2. This CDR3 comprises 15 residues. The V gene end was trimmed by 10 bases and the J gene end by 3 bases; junction bases not matched to a gene: 12. The germline V gene has CDR1 ENHRY and CDR2 SYGVKD. CDR3 in DNA: TGTGCCACCAAAGCGGGGGGGACAATTGGCTACGAGCAGTACTTC. It translates to CATKAGGTIGYEQYF.

In its sample, this clonotype was seen many times. V is TRBV12-3 or TRBV12-4 and J is TRBJ2-7, with D maybe TRBD1 (5 bases). There are 13 residues in the CDR3. The germline V and J ends were trimmed by 3 bases and 2 bases, with 8 bases remaining between them. The CDR3, as DNA: TGTGCCAGCAGTTTCGACAGTACCTACGAGCAGTACGTC. Amino acid sequence: CASSFDSTYEQYV.

The sample holds many counts of this clonotype. The rearrangement uses TRBV4-3 and TRBJ2-3, with D possibly being TRBD2 (6 bases). V was pared by 3 bases and J by 4 bases, with 11 bases between. There are 14 residues in the CDR3. Germline lookup yields CDR1 LGHNA and CDR2 YSLEER. CDR3 sequence reads: CASSQVTSPDTQYF. CDR3 DNA sequence: TGCGCCAGCAGCCAGGTTACTAGCCCAGATACGCAGTATTTT.

The chain has TRBV18 and TRBJ2-2; a weak D match, TRBD2 (5 bases). This CDR3 has 16 residues. Looked up from germline, CDR1 is KGHSH and CDR2 is LQKENI. V shed 0 bases and J shed 9 bases, with 17 bases lying between them. The CDR3 sequence is CASSPPSVPSRRELFF. CDR3 coding DNA: TGTGCCAGCTCACCACCGAGCGTGCCTAGCAGGCGGGAGCTGTTTTTT. Based on the CDR3 plus reference TRBV18 and TRBJ2-2, the full variable domain is NAGVMQNPRHLVRRRGQEARLRCSPMKGHSHVYWYRQLPEEGLKFMVYLQKENIIDESGMPKERFSAEFPKEGPSILRIQQVVRGDSAAYFCASSPPSVPSRRELFFGEGSRLTVL.

This clonotype was recorded a few times. The chain carries TRBV12-3 or TRBV12-4 and TRBJ1-5; D possibly corresponds to TRBD1 (5 bases). The CDR3 covers 15 residues. Trimming took 7 bases from V and 0 from J, leaving 13 bases between them. CDR3 protein: CASTKGRNSNQPQHF. CDR3 DNA sequence: TGTGCCAGCACCAAGGGACGGAATAGCAATCAGCCCCAGCATTTT.

The chain carries TRBV20-1 and TRBJ1-6; D gene unclear. V was pared by 1 base and J by 5 bases, with 6 bases between. The CDR3 sequence is 13 residues long. CDR1 DFQATT and CDR2 SNEGSKA come from the germline V gene (reference sequence). The DNA for the CDR3 is TGCAGTGCTAGAGGTGCCGATAATTCACCCCTCCACTTT. This encodes CSARGADNSPLHF.

This chain links TRBV9 with TRBJ2-1; tentatively, D is TRBD1 or TRBD2 (6 bases each). V lost 3 bases to trimming and J lost 1 base, with 11 bases between them. CDR1 and CDR2 (germline): SGDLS, YYNGEE. The length of the CDR3 is 15 residues. Here the CDR3 reads CASSEGGYSYNEQFF. CDR3 nucleotide sequence: TGTGCCAGCAGCGAGGGGGGTTATTCCTACAATGAGCAGTTCTTC.

The chain couples TRBV24-1 to TRBJ2-1; 13 bases agree with TRBD2. Germline V gene lookup returns CDR1 KGHDR and CDR2 SFDVKD. The CDR3 is 14 residues long. J was trimmed by 5 bases and V by 7 bases; bases with no gene match: 1. Here the CDR3 reads CATSGTSGDNEQFF. In DNA form, the CDR3 reads TGTGCCACCAGCGGGACTAGCGGGGACAATGAGCAGTTCTTC.